This TCR beta chain was recorded in a study of cytomegalovirus exposure and HLA in healthy donors. Study context: A data release that came early held roughly 85 million unique TCRs from HLA-typed donors.

About this clone: Its antigen remains unidentified.

Whole-study findings and limits: CMV serostatus alone was available as immune exposure information.

V trimming: 0 bases; J trimming: 3 bases; junction bases outside the gene matches: 4. CDR1 SGHNT and CDR2 YYREEE come from the germline V gene (reference sequence). The CDR3 contains 15 residues. The study ran its PCR with 60 Vbeta and 13 Jbeta primers. The protocol was immunoSEQ multiplex PCR, while the TCRdb copy is restricted to in-frame clones and leaves out a portion. This table holds 110,000 or so clones, around 15% found once. V is TRBV5-4 and J is TRBJ2-3, with 7 nucleotides matching TRBD1. This clonotype was sampled from a female donor in good health and CMV-seronegative. The sample comprised PBMCs. Here the CDR3 DNA reads TGTGCCAGCAGCTTGGACAGGGGAAGTACAGATACGCAGTATTTT. Its protein is CASSLDRGSTDTQYF.